The 2 T cell receptor beta chains listed next were all sequenced from one sample in a study of regulatory T cells in long-lasting Graves disease. Both iRepertoire HTBI primers and Arm-PCR of CDR3 regions were used to build the TCR beta libraries. TCRdb recomputed calls from the multiplex PCR reads with MiXCR, one row per CDR3 protein. The table lists a few hundred thousand distinct CDR3 sequences, around 15% of them singletons, with approximately 30% in the top ten. Time point defined: newly diagnosed GD, antithyroid drugs for less than 3 months. Generation of the TCR library employed RNA extracted from PBMCs. These records were also assigned to another study, of T cells in Graves' hyperthyroidism and ophthalmopathy.

This specimen was peripheral blood mononuclear cells (PBMCs), taken at new diagnosis, from a patient treated with antithyroid drugs. The receptors here all came from a man between 35 and 55 years old with Graves disease.

The sample holds a few counts of this clonotype. The chain joins TRBV12-3 or TRBV12-4 to TRBJ2-7; D not certain. The CDR3 totals 13 residues. Trimming left V 8 bases short and J 6 bases short, with 17 bases between. CDR3 nucleotide sequence: TGTGCCAGCCGGACCTCAGGCTGGGGCGAGCAGTACTTC. Amino acid sequence: CASRTSGWGEQYF.

Concerning this clonotype itself: A single base separates this from a much larger clone, so it may be a read error. V usage is TRBV5-1 and J usage is TRBJ2-1; 7 nucleotides line up with TRBD1. Germline lookup yields CDR1 SGHRS and CDR2 YFSETQ. The CDR3 sequence is 15 residues long. The CDR3 sequence is CASSSLGTVGNGQFF. The DNA for the CDR3 is TGCGCCAGCAGCTCCCTGGGGACAGTTGGAAATGGGCAGTTCTTC. The full variable domain, completed using reference TRBV5-1 and TRBJ2-1, is KAGVTQTPRYLIKTRGQQVTLSCSPISGHRSVSWYQQTPGQGLQFLFEYFSETQRNKGNFPGRFSGRQFSNSRSEMNVSTLELGDSALYLCASSSLGTVGNGQFFGPGTRLTVL.